This T cell receptor (beta chain) appears in the sequencing data of a study of control samples from healthy donors and cancer patients. Germline lookup yields CDR1 SNHLY and CDR2 FYNNEI. The CDR3 is 14 amino acids. J was trimmed by 6 bases and V by 7 bases; bases with no gene match: 11. Profiled with immunoSEQ multiplex PCR; TCRdb holds only in-frame clones, not every one. The table includes about 86,000 clones, approximately 91% detected once. The V and J genes are TRBV2 and TRBJ2-7; 8 positions agree with TRBD2. This TCR was sampled from a woman in her fifties or sixties with colorectal cancer. The sequenced material came from PBMCs. CDR3 loop: CASTGTPGGGEQYV. DNA for the CDR3: TGTGCCAGCACCGGGACGCCGGGGGGGGGCGAGCAGTACGTC.